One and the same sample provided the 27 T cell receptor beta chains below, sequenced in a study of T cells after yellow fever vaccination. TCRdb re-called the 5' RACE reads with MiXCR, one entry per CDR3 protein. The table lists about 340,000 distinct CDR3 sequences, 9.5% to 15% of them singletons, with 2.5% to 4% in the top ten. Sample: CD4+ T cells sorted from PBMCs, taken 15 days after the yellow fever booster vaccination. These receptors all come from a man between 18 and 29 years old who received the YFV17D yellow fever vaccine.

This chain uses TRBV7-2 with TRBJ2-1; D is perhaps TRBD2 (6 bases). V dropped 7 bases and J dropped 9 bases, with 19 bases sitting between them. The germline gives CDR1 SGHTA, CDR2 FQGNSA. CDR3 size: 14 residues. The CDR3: CASTYDGTGGEQFF. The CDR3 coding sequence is TGTGCCAGCACGTACGATGGGACCGGGGGTGAGCAGTTCTTC.

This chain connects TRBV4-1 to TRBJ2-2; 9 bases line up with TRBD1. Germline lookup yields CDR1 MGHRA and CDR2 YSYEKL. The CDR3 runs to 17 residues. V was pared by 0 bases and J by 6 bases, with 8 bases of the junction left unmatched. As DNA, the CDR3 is TGCGCCAGCAGCCAAGATGCGCGGACAGGGGCCCCCGGGGAGCTGTTTTTT. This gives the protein CASSQDARTGAPGELFF.

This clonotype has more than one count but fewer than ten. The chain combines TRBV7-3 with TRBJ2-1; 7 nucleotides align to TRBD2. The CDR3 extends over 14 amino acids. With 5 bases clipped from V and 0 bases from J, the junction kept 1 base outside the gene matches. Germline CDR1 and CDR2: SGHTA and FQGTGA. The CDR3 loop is CASSTGGSYNEQFF. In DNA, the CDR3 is TGTGCCAGCAGCACGGGGGGCTCCTACAATGAGCAGTTCTTC.

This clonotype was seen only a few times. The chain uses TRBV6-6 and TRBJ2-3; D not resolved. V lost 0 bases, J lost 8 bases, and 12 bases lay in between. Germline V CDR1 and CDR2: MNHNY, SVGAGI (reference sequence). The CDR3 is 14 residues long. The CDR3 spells CASSYSLEKPTQYF. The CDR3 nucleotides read TGTGCCAGCAGTTACTCGTTAGAGAAACCTACGCAGTATTTT.

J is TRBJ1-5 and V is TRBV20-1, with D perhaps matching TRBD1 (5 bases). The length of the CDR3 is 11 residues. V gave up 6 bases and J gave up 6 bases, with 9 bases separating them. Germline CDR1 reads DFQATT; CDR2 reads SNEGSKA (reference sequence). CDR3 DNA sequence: TGCAGTGCCGCAAGGGGTCAGCCCCAGCATTTT. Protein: CSAARGQPQHF.

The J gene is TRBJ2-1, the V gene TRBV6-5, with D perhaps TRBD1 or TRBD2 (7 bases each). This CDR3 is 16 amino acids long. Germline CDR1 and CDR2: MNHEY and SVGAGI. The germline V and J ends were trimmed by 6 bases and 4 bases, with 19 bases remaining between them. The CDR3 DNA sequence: TGTGCCAGCAGAGCCCAGGGAGGGGGCGTTTACAATGAGCAGTTCTTC. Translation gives CASRAQGGGVYNEQFF.

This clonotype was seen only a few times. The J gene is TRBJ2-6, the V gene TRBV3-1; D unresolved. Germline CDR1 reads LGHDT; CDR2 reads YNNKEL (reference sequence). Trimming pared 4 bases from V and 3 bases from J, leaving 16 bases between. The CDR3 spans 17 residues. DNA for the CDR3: TGTGCCAGCAGCCCTACAGCCCTAGAAAGTGGGGCCAACGTCCTGACTTTC. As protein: CASSPTALESGANVLTF.

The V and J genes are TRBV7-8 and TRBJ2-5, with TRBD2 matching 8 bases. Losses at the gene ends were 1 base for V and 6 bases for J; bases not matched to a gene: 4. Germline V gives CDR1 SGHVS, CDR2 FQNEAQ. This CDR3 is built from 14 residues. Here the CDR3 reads CASSLDVSGKTQYF. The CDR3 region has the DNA TGTGCCAGCAGCTTAGATGTTAGCGGGAAGACCCAGTACTTC.

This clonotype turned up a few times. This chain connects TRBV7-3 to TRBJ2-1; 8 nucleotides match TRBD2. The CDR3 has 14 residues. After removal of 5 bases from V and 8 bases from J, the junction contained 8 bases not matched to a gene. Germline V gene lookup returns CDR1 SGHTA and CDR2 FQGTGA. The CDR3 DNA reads TGTGCCAGCAGCCCTAGCGGGTCTACCCATGAGCAGTTCTTC. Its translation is CASSPSGSTHEQFF.

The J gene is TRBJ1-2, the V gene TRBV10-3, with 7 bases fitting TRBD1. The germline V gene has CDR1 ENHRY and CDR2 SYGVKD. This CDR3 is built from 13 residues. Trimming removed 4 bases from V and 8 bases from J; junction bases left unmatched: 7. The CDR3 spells CAISGATGAGYTF. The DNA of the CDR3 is TGTGCCATCAGTGGGGCAACAGGGGCCGGCTACACCTTC.

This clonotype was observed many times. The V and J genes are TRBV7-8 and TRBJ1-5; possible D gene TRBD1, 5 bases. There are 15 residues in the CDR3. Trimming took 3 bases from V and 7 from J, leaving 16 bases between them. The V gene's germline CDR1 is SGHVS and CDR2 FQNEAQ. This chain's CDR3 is CASSLLGTGGQPQHF. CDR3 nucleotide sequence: TGTGCCAGCAGCTTGTTGGGGACGGGGGGGCAGCCCCAGCATTTT.

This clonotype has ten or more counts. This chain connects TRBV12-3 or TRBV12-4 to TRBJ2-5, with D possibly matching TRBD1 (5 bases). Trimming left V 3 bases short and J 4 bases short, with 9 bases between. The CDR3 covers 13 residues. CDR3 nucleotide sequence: TGTGCCAGCAGTTTGGGGCTCAGAGAGACCCAGTACTTC. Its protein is CASSLGLRETQYF.

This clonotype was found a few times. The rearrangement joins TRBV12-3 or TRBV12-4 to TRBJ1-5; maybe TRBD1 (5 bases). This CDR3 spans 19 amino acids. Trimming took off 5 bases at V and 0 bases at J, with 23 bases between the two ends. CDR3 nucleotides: TGTGCCAGCAGTCCCCGGGGCAGGGTCTCGGATTATAGCAATCAGCCCCAGCATTTT. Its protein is CASSPRGRVSDYSNQPQHF.

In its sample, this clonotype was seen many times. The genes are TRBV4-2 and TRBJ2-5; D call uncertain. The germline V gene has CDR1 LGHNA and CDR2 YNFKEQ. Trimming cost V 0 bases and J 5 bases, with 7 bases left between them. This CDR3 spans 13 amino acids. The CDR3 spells CASSQDGRETQYF. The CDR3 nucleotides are TGTGCCAGCAGCCAAGACGGACGGGAGACCCAGTACTTC.

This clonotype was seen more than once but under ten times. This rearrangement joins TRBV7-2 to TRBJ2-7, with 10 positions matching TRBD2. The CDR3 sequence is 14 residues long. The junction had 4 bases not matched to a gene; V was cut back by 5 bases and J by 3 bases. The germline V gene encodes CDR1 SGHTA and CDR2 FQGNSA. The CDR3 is CASSQTSGVYEQYF. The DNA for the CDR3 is TGTGCCAGCAGCCAAACTAGCGGGGTCTACGAGCAGTACTTC.

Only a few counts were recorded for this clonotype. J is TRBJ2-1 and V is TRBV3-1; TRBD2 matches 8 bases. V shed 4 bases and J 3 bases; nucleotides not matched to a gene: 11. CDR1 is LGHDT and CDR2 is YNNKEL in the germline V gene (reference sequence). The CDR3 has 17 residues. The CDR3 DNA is TGTGCCAGCAGCCTCAGCTTTAGCGGGGATGGCTACAATGAGCAGTTCTTC. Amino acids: CASSLSFSGDGYNEQFF.

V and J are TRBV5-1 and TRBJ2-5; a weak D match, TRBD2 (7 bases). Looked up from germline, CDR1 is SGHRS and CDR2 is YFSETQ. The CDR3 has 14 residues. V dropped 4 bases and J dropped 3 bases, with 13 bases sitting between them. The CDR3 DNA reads TGCGCCAGCAGCCAGGGGACTACTAAAGAGACCCAGTACTTC. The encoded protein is CASSQGTTKETQYF.

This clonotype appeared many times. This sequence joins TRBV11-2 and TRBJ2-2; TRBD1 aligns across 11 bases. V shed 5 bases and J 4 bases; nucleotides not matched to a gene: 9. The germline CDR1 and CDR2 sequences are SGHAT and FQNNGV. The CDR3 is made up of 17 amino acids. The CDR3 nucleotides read TGTGCCAGCAGCGCGGACAGGGGGCTACTCATCACCGGGGAGCTGTTTTTT. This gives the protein CASSADRGLLITGELFF.

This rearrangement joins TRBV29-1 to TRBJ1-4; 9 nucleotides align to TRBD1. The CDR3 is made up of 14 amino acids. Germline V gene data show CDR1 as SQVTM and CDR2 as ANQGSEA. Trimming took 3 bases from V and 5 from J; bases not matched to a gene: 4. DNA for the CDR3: TGCAGCGTTGACCTGACAGGGGGAAATGAAAAACTGTTTTTT. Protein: CSVDLTGGNEKLFF.

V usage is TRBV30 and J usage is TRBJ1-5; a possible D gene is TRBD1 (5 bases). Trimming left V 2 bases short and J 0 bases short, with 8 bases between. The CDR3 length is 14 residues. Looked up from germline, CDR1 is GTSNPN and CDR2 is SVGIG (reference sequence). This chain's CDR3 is CAWSQGFSNQPQHF. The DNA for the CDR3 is TGTGCCTGGAGTCAGGGATTTAGCAATCAGCCCCAGCATTTT.

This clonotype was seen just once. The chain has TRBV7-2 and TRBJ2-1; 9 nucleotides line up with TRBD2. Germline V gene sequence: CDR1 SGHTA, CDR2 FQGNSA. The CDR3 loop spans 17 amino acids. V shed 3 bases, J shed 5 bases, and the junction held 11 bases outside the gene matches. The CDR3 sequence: CASSLVSRGLADNEQFF. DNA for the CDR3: TGTGCCAGCAGCTTGGTCTCTCGGGGACTAGCTGACAATGAGCAGTTCTTC.

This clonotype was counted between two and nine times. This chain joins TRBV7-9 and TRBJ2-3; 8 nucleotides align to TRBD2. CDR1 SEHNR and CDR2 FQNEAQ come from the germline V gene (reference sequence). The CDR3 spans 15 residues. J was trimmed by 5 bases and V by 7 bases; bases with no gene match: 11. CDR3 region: CASTAGGGRLDTQYF. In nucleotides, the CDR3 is TGTGCCAGCACCGCCGGGGGGGGGCGATTAGATACGCAGTATTTT.

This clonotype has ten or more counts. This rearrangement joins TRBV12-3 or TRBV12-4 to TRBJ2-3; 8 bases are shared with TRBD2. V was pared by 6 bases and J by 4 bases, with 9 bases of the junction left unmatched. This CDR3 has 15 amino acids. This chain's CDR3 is CASRARSGGSDTQYF. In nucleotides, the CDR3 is TGTGCCAGCAGGGCTCGGAGCGGGGGTTCAGATACGCAGTATTTT.

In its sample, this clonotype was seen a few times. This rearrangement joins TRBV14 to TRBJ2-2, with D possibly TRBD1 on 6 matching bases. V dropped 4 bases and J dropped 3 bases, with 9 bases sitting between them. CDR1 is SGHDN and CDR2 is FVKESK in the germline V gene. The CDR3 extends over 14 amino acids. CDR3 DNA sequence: TGTGCCAGCAGCCGGACAGCTTACACCGGGGAGCTGTTTTTT. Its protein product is CASSRTAYTGELFF. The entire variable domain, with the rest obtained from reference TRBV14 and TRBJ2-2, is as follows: EAGVTQFPSHSVIEKGQTVTLRCDPISGHDNLYWYRRVMGKEIKFLLHFVKESKQDESGMPNNRFLAERTGGTYSTLKVQPAELEDSGVYFCASSRTAYTGELFFGEGSRLTVL.

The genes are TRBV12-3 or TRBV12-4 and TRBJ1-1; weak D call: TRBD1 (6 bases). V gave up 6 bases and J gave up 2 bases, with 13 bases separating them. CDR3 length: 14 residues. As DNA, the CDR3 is TGTGCCAGCAGCCGTCGGGACATTAACACTGAAGCTTTCTTT. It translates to CASSRRDINTEAFF.

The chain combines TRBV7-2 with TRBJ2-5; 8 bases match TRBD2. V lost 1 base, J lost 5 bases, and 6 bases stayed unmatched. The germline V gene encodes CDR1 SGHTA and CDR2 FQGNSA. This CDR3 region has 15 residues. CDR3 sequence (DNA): TGTGCCAGCAGCTTAGGGGGACTAGGGGGGGAGACCCAGTACTTC. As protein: CASSLGGLGGETQYF. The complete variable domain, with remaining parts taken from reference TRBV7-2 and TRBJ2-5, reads GAGVSQSPSNKVTEKGKDVELRCDPISGHTALYWYRQSLGQGLEFLIYFQGNSAPDKSGLPSDRFSAERTGGSVSTLTIQRTQQEDSAVYLCASSLGGLGGETQYFGPGTRLLVL.

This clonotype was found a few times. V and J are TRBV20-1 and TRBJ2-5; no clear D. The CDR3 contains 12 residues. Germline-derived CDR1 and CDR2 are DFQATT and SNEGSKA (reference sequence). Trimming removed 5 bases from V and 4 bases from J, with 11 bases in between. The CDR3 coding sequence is TGCAGTGCTTCAATCTTAATAGAGACCCAGTACTTC. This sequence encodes CSASILIETQYF.